The 5 T cell receptor beta chains presented below share a single source sample, sequenced in a study of blood T cells in healthy people across ages (dated by TCRdb to between 2014 and 2017). The library was produced with 5' RACE. These reads were obtained on an Illumina HiSeq 2500. A second PCR of about 6 to 11 cycles was performed with a sample-barcoded 5' primer and a J-beta primer mix. Through fastp at Q25 and MiXCR, TCRdb rebuilt clones from the public reads, retaining in-frame beta chains. Rows are combined by CDR3 protein, so each entry shows the most common genes and DNA. This sample has under 800,000 distinct CDR3 sequences in its table, and around 46% of those were observed once. Less than 25% of the sample lies in the top ten. The sample was blood. The receptors here all came from a woman in her fifties or sixties in good health.

The chain couples TRBV6-5 to TRBJ2-7, with 10 positions matching TRBD2. The CDR3 sequence is 14 residues long. Per germline, CDR1 MNHEY and CDR2 SVGAGI. After removal of 5 bases from V and 3 bases from J, the junction contained 4 bases not matched to a gene. CDR3 amino acids: CASSPSGGNYEQYF. CDR3 coding DNA: TGTGCCAGCAGTCCTAGCGGGGGAAACTACGAGCAGTACTTC.

This clonotype was observed once. The V and J genes are TRBV5-4 and TRBJ1-2; D may be TRBD1 (5 bases). Germline V gene sequence: CDR1 SGHNT, CDR2 YYREEE (reference sequence). The CDR3 is 17 residues long. V dropped 2 bases and J dropped 4 bases, with 21 bases sitting between them. This CDR3 is CASSFSTRALSSYGYTF. The DNA of the CDR3 is TGTGCCAGCAGCTTTTCCACCAGGGCCCTCTCCAGCTATGGCTACACCTTC.

This clonotype has more than one count but fewer than ten. The chain uses TRBV6-5 and TRBJ1-2, with TRBD1 matching 8 bases. V dropped 8 bases and J dropped 0; count of bases not matched to a gene: 2. The germline gives CDR1 MNHEY, CDR2 SVGAGI. The CDR3 runs 13 residues. The chain's CDR3 is CASGQGSNYGYTF. The CDR3, as DNA: TGTGCCAGCGGACAGGGATCTAACTATGGCTACACCTTC.

The CDR3, as DNA: TGCAGTGCTAAGAGCGTTTCCTACAATGAGCAGTTCTTC. Its protein is CSAKSVSYNEQFF. The V gene is TRBV20-1, the J gene TRBJ2-1, with D unresolved. The CDR3 covers 13 residues. Trimming shortened V by 4 bases and J by 1 base, and 8 bases separated the two germline ends. The germline V gene encodes CDR1 DFQATT and CDR2 SNEGSKA (reference sequence).

This sequence joins TRBV30 and TRBJ1-4; 9 nucleotides match TRBD1. This CDR3 region has 15 residues. Per the germline V gene, CDR1 is GTSNPN and CDR2 is SVGIG (reference sequence). With V trimmed by 0 bases and J by 2 bases, 1 base remained unmatched. The CDR3 sequence: CAWSVQGATNEKLFF. CDR3 bases: TGTGCCTGGAGTGTACAGGGGGCGACTAATGAAAAACTGTTTTTT.